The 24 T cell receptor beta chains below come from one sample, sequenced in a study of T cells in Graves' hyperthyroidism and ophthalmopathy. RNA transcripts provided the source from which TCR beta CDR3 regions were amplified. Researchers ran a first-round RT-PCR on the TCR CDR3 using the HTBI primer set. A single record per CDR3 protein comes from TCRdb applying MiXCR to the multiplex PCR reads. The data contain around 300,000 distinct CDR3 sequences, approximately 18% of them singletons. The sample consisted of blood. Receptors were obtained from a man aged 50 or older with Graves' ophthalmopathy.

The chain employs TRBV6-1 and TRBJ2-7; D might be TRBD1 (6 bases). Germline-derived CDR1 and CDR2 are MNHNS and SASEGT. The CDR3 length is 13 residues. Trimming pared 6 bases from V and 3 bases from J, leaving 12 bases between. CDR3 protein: CASSAEGDYEQYF. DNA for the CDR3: TGTGCCAGCAGCGCCGAGGGGGACTACGAGCAGTACTTC.

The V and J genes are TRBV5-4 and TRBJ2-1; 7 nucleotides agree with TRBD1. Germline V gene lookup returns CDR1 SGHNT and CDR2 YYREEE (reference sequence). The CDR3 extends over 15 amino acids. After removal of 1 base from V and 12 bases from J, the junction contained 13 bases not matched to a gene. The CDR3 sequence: CASSLSGQPFLVQFF. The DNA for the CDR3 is TGTGCCAGCAGCTTGTCGGGACAGCCCTTTTTAGTGCAGTTCTTC. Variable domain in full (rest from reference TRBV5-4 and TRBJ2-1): ETGVTQSPTHLIKTRGQQVTLRCSSQSGHNTVSWYQQALGQGPQFIFQYYREEENGRGNFPPRFSGLQFPNYSSELNVNALELDDSALYLCASSLSGQPFLVQFFGPGTRLTVL.

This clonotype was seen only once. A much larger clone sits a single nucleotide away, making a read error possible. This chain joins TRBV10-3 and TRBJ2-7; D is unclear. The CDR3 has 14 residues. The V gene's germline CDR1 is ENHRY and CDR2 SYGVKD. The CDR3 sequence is CAINTDENLYEQCF. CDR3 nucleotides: TGTGCCATCAATACGGACGAGAATCTCTACGAGCAGTGCTTC.

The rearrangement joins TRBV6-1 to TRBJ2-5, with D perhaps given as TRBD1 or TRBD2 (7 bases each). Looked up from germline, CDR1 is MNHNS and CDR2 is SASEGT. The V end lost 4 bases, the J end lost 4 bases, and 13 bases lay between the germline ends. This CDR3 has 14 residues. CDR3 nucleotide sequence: TGTGCCAGCAGTGCGACAGGGAGGGGAGAGACCCAGTACTTC. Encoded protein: CASSATGRGETQYF.

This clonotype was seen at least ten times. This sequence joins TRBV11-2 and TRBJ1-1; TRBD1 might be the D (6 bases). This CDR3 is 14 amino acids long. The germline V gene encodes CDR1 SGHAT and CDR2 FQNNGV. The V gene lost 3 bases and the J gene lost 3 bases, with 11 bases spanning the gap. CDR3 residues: CASSFRGEDTEAFF. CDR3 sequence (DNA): TGTGCCAGCAGCTTTAGGGGGGAGGACACTGAAGCTTTCTTT. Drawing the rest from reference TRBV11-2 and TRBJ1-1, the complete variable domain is EAGVAQSPRYKIIEKRQSVAFWCNPISGHATLYWYQQILGQGPKLLIQFQNNGVVDDSQLPKDRFSAERLKGVDSTLKIQPAKLEDSAVYLCASSFRGEDTEAFFGQGTRLTVV.

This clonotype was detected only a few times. CDR3 DNA sequence: TGCAGCGTTGTGAACTGGGCGGGGGTCCAAGAGACCCAGTACTTC. This codes for CSVVNWAGVQETQYF. The rearrangement uses TRBV29-1 and TRBJ2-5, with TRBD2 identical over 7 bases. This CDR3 contains 15 residues. Trimming took 4 bases from V and 1 from J; bases not matched to a gene: 9. Per the germline V gene, CDR1 is SQVTM and CDR2 is ANQGSEA.

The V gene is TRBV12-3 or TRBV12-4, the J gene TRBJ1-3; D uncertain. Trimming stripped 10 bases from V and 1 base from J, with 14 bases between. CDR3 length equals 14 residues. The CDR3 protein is CATHSRASGNTIYF. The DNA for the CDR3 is TGTGCCACGCACAGCCGGGCGTCTGGAAACACCATATATTTT.

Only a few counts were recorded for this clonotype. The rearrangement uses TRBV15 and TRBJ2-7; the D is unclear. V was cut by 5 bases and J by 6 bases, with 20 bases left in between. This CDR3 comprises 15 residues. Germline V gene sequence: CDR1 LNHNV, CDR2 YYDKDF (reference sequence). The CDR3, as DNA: TGTGCCACCAGCGGCCGGGCCACTGGAGCTCCCGAGCAGTACTTC. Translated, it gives CATSGRATGAPEQYF.

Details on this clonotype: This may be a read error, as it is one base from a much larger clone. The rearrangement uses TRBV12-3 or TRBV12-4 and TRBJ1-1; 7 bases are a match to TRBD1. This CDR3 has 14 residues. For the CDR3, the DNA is TGTGCCAGCAACCCGACAGGGATGAACACTGGAGCTTTCTTT. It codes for CASNPTGMNTGAFF.

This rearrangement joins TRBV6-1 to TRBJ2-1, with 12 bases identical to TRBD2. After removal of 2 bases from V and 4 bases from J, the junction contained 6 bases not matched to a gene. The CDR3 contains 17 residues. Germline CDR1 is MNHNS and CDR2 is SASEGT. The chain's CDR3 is CASSETETSGGYNEQFF. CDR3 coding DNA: TGTGCCAGCAGTGAAACGGAAACTAGCGGGGGGTACAATGAGCAGTTCTTC.

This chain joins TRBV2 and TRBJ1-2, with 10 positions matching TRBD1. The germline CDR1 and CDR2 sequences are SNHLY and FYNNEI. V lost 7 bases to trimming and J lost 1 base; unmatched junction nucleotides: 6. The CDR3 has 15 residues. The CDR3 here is CASNGQGDINYGYTF. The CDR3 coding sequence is TGTGCCAGCAACGGACAGGGGGATATTAACTATGGCTACACCTTC.

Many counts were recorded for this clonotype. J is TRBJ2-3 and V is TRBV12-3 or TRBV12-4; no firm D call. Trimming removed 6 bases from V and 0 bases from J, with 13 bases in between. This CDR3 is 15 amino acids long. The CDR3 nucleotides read TGTGCCAGCAGGCCGAGAGTAGCTAGCACAGATACGCAGTATTTT. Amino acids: CASRPRVASTDTQYF.

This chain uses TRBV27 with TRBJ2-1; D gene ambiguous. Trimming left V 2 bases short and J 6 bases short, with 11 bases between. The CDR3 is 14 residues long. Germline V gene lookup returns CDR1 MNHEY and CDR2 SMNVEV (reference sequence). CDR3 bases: TGTGCCAGCAGTTTAAAAAGTCCCTTCAATGAGCAGTTCTTC. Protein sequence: CASSLKSPFNEQFF.

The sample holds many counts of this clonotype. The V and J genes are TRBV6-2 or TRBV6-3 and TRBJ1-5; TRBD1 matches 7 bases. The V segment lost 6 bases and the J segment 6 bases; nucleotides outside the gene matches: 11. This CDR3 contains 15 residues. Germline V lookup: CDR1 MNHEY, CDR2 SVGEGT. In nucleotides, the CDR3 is TGTGCCAGCAGCCCGGCGGGACAGCGCTTTCAGCCCCAGCATTTT. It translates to CASSPAGQRFQPQHF.

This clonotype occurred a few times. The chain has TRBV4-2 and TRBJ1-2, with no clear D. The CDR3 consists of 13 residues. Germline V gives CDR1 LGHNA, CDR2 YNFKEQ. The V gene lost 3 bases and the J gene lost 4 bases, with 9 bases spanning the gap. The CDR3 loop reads CASSQGSLYGYTF. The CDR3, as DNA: TGTGCCAGCAGCCAGGGAAGTCTCTATGGCTACACCTTC.

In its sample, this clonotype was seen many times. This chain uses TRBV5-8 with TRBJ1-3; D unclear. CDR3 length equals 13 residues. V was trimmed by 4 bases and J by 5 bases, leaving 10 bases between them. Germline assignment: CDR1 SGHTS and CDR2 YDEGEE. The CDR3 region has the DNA TGTGCCAGCAGCGTGGACGGGCGAAACACCATATATTTT. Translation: CASSVDGRNTIYF.

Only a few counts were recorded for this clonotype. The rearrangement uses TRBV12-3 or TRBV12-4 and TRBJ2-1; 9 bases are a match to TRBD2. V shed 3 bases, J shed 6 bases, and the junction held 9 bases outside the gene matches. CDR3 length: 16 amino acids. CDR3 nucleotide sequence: TGTGCCAGCAGTTTTTCAGGACTAGCGTCCCGCAATGAGCAGTTCTTC. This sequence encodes CASSFSGLASRNEQFF.

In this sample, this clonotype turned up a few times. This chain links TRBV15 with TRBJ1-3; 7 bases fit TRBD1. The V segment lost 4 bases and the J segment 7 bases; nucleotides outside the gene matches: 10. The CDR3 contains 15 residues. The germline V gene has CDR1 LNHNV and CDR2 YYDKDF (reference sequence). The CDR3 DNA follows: TGTGCCACCAGCACCAGACAGGGAGAGGGGAACACCATATATTTT. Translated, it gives CATSTRQGEGNTIYF. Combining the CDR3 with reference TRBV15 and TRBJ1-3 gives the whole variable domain DAMVIQNPRYQVTQFGKPVTLSCSQTLNHNVMYWYQQKSSQAPKLLFHYYDKDFNNEADTPDNFQSRRPNTSFCFLDIRSPGLGDTAMYLCATSTRQGEGNTIYFGEGSWLTVV.

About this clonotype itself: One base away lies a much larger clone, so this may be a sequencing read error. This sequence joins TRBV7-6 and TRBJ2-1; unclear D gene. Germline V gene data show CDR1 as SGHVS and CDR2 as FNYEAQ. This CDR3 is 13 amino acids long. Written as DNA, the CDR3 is TGTGCCAGCAGCTTAGAACGCCTCAATGAGCAGTCCTTC. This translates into CASSLERLNEQSF.

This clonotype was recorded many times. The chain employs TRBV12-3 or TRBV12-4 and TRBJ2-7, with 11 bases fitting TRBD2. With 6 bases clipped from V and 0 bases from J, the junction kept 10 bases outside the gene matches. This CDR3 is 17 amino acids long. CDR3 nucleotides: TGTGCCAGCAGCCGTGGACTAGCGGGCATCTCCTCCTACGAGCAGTACTTC. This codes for CASSRGLAGISSYEQYF.

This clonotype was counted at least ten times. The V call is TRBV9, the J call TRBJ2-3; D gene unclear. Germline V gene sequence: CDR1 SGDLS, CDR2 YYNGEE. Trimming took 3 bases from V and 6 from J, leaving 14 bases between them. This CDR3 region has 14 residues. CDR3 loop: CASSGSSDADTQYF. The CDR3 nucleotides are TGTGCCAGCAGCGGTTCCTCGGACGCCGATACGCAGTATTTT.

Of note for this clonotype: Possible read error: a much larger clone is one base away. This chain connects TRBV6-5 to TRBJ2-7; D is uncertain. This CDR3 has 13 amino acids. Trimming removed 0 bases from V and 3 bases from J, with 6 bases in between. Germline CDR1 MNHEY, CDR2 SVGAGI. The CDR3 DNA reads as TGTGCCAGCAGTTACTCGGAAAACTACGAGCAGTACTTC. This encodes CASSYSENYEQYF.

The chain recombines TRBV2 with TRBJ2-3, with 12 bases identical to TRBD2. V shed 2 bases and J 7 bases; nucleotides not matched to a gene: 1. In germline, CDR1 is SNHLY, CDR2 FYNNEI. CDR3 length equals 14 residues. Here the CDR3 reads CASSELAGGHTQYF. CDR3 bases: TGTGCCAGCAGTGAACTAGCGGGAGGGCATACGCAGTATTTT.

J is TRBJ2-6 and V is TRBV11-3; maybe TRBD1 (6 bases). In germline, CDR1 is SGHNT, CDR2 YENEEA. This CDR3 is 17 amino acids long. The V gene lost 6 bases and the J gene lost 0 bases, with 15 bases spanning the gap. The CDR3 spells CASRKDSFFSGANVLTF. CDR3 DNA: TGTGCCAGCAGAAAGGACAGTTTCTTCTCTGGGGCCAACGTCCTGACTTTC. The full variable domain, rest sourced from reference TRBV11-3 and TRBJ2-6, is EAGVVQSPRYKIIEKKQPVAFWCNPISGHNTLYWYLQNLGQGPELLIRYENEEAVDDSQLPKDRFSAERLKGVDSTLKIQPAELGDSAVYLCASRKDSFFSGANVLTFGAGSRLTVL.